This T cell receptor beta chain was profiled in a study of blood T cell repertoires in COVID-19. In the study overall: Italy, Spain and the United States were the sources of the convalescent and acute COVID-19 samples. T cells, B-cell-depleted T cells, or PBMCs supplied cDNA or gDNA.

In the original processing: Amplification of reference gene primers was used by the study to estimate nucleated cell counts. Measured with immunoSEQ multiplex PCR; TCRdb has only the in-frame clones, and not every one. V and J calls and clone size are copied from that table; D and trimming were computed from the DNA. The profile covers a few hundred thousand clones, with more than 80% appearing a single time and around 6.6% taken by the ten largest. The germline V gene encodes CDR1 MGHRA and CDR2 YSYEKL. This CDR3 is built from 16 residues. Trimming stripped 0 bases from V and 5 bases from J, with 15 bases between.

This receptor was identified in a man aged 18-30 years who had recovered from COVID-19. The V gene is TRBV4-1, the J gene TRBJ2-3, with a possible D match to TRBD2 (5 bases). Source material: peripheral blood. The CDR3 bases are TGCGCCAGCAGCCAAGATCTGGGGAGAATGGTAGATACGCAGTATTTT. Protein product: CASSQDLGRMVDTQYF.